Each of the 22 T cell receptor beta chains below was sequenced from the same sample in a study of blood T cell repertoires in COVID-19 (dated by TCRdb to 2020 to 2021). The protocol used for the library was the immunoSEQ multiplex PCR assay. Not all clones reach the TCRdb copy of this immuneACCESS table, which keeps in-frame sequences only. Checked studies attribute under half of the gap to unresolved V genes and leave the rest unexplained. The sample data list about 270,000 clones, and more than 75% of these were observed just once. The top ten clones comprise 2.3% of the sample. What was sequenced was PBMCs or T cells enriched from blood (not recorded which). The source is a woman aged 40 to 49 with acute COVID-19.

This clone showed up just once. V gene TRBV30 combines with J gene TRBJ2-3; TRBD2 agrees at 8 bases. The junction had 4 bases not matched to a gene; V was cut back by 0 bases and J by 2 bases. The CDR3 extends over 15 amino acids. Germline CDR1 and CDR2: GTSNPN and SVGIG (reference sequence). The CDR3 region is CAWSVTGGATDTQYF. For the CDR3, the DNA is TGTGCCTGGAGTGTAACCGGGGGGGCCACAGATACGCAGTATTTT.

This clone is a singleton in its sample. J is TRBJ2-3 and V is TRBV5-4; a weak D match, TRBD2 (5 bases). This CDR3 contains 15 residues. V gave up 3 bases and J gave up 4 bases, with 15 bases separating them. Germline CDR1 SGHNT, CDR2 YYREEE (reference sequence). The CDR3 reads CASSSTADWADTQYF. The CDR3 DNA sequence: TGTGCCAGCAGCTCGACCGCGGACTGGGCAGATACGCAGTATTTT.

The chain combines TRBV10-3 with TRBJ1-2; 7 bases align to TRBD1. CDR1 is ENHRY, CDR2 SYGVKD, per germline. The junction had 5 bases not matched to a gene; V was cut back by 3 bases and J by 4 bases. The CDR3 sequence is 14 residues long. CDR3 in amino acids: CAISDKGGGYGYTF. Here the CDR3 DNA reads TGTGCCATCAGTGATAAAGGGGGCGGCTATGGCTACACCTTC.

This chain connects TRBV5-1 to TRBJ2-7; TRBD2 agrees at 8 bases. The CDR3 is 14 residues long. CDR1 is SGHRS, CDR2 YFSETQ, per germline. Trimming took 0 bases from V and 5 from J; bases not matched to a gene: 4. DNA for the CDR3: TGCGCCAGCAGCTTGGCACTAGCGGCCCACGAGCAGTACTTC. Its protein product is CASSLALAAHEQYF.

This chain joins TRBV6-5 and TRBJ2-3; TRBD2 matches at 9 bases. The CDR3 is made up of 15 amino acids. Germline lookup yields CDR1 MNHEY and CDR2 SVGAGI. The junction had 10 bases not matched to a gene; V was cut back by 7 bases and J by 5 bases. The CDR3 protein is CASTRGGGGGDTQYF. The CDR3 nucleotides read TGTGCCAGCACCCGAGGGGGCGGGGGGGGAGATACGCAGTATTTT.

V and J are TRBV28 and TRBJ1-1; possibly TRBD1 for D (6 bases). The CDR3 runs to 13 residues. CDR1 is MDHEN and CDR2 is SYDVKM in the germline V gene. The ends were cut back, 10 bases at V and 3 bases at J, with 15 bases in the middle. The CDR3 nucleotides read TGTGCCACCAGACTCGGACAGCACACTGAAGCTTTCTTT. This gives the protein CATRLGQHTEAFF.

The chain combines TRBV20-1 with TRBJ2-5; tentatively, D is TRBD2 (5 bases). The length of the CDR3 is 16 residues. Looked up from germline, CDR1 is DFQATT and CDR2 is SNEGSKA (reference sequence). V was shortened by 3 bases and J by 4 bases, with 21 bases between the two germline ends. In nucleotides, the CDR3 is TGCAGTGCTAGTGAGGCGTTTTCGGCTAGCCCAGAGACCCAGTACTTC. The encoded protein is CSASEAFSASPETQYF.

The chain uses TRBV15 and TRBJ1-5; D gene ambiguous. V was cut by 3 bases and J by 4 bases, with 7 bases left in between. CDR1 is LNHNV, CDR2 YYDKDF, per germline (reference sequence). The CDR3 length is 13 residues. Here the CDR3 reads CATSSQINQPQHF. The CDR3 nucleotides read TGTGCCACCAGCAGCCAGATTAATCAGCCCCAGCATTTT.

The chain's CDR3 is CASSSPQKRGVRTDTQYF. CDR3 bases: TGTGCCAGCAGTAGCCCCCAAAAGCGGGGGGTCCGCACAGATACGCAGTATTTT. V and J are TRBV27 and TRBJ2-3; 9 bases align to TRBD2. The length of the CDR3 is 18 residues. Germline-derived CDR1 and CDR2 are MNHEY and SMNVEV (reference sequence). After removal of 5 bases from V and 1 base from J, the junction contained 13 bases not matched to a gene.

V and J are TRBV5-5 and TRBJ1-2; tentatively, D is TRBD1 (5 bases). CDR1 is SGHKS and CDR2 is YYEKEE in the germline V gene (reference sequence). The CDR3 runs to 15 residues. Trimming stripped 0 bases from V and 1 base from J, with 10 bases between. Here the CDR3 DNA reads TGTGCCAGCAGCTTGGGCAGGGAAAGTAACTATGGCTACACCTTC. Encoded protein: CASSLGRESNYGYTF.

This clone has just a few counts. The chain recombines TRBV5-6 with TRBJ1-5; TRBD1 matches at 9 bases. The trim removed 2 bases at V and 6 bases at J, leaving 6 bases unmatched. Germline values: CDR1 SGHDT, CDR2 YYEEEE. CDR3 size: 15 residues. The CDR3 DNA reads as TGTGCCAGCAGCTTTACAGGGGGCGCCCCTCAGCCCCAGCATTTT. It codes for CASSFTGGAPQPQHF.

The V call is TRBV9, the J call TRBJ2-1; the match to TRBD2 covers 8 bases. Looked up from germline, CDR1 is SGDLS and CDR2 is YYNGEE. After removal of 4 bases from V and 4 bases from J, the junction contained 7 bases not matched to a gene. The CDR3 consists of 15 residues. The CDR3 DNA sequence: TGTGCCAGCAGCCCGGTAGCGGGAAATTACAATGAGCAGTTCTTC. Amino acids: CASSPVAGNYNEQFF.

The V and J genes are TRBV9 and TRBJ1-6; D not resolved. Germline loops: CDR1 SGDLS, CDR2 YYNGEE. The CDR3 covers 14 residues. V lost 0 bases and J lost 6, with 7 bases in between. The CDR3 DNA follows: TGTGCCAGCAGCGTAGCTAGGATTAATTCACCCCTCCACTTT. This gives the protein CASSVARINSPLHF.

This rearrangement joins TRBV24-1 to TRBJ2-5; tentative D call: TRBD2 (6 bases). The CDR3 extends over 13 amino acids. Germline V gene sequence: CDR1 KGHDR, CDR2 SFDVKD. Between the trimmed V and J ends, which lost 3 bases and 5 bases, there was a span of 9 bases. The CDR3 protein is CATSDGGWETQYF. The CDR3 DNA reads TGTGCCACCAGTGATGGGGGGTGGGAGACCCAGTACTTC.

The chain joins TRBV3-1 (or the pseudogene TRBV3-2) to TRBJ2-1; TRBD1 agrees at 10 bases. The CDR3 contains 17 residues. Germline CDR1 is LGHDT and CDR2 is YNNKEL (reference sequence). Trimming removed 3 bases from V and 3 bases from J; junction bases left unmatched: 8. CDR3 protein: CASSQSGQGGLYNEQFF. For the CDR3, the DNA is TGTGCCAGCAGCCAGTCCGGACAGGGGGGTCTCTACAATGAGCAGTTCTTC.

The chain links TRBV28 to TRBJ2-1; 10 bases are shared with TRBD2. CDR3 length equals 16 residues. Germline V gene data show CDR1 as MDHEN and CDR2 as SYDVKM. The V and J ends lost 6 bases and 12 bases, in that order; junction bases with no gene match: 17. In DNA form, the CDR3 reads TGTGCCAGCAGAGCTGTTGGGCTAGCGGGAGAAGGGGCGCAGTTCTTC. This encodes CASRAVGLAGEGAQFF. The entire variable domain, with the rest obtained from reference TRBV28 and TRBJ2-1, is as follows: DVKVTQSSRYLVKRTGEKVFLECVQDMDHENMFWYRQDPGLGLRLIYFSYDVKMKEKGDIPEGYSVSREKKERFSLILESASTNQTSMYLCASRAVGLAGEGAQFFGPGTRLTVL.

This chain uses TRBV28 with TRBJ2-7, with D uncertain. V lost 6 bases, J lost 1 base, and 13 bases lay in between. The V gene's germline CDR1 is MDHEN and CDR2 SYDVKM. The CDR3 has 14 amino acids. CDR3 protein: CASSSMRFSYEQYF. The CDR3 coding sequence is TGTGCCAGCAGCTCAATGCGCTTTTCCTACGAGCAGTACTTC.

This chain links TRBV19 with TRBJ1-2; tentative D call: TRBD1 (5 bases). Germline CDR1 is LNHDA and CDR2 is SQIVND (reference sequence). This CDR3 is 13 amino acids long. Deletions cut 6 bases from V and 4 bases from J, with 12 bases between. The CDR3 region has the DNA TGTGCCAGTAGCTCTTCAGGGCCCTATGGCTACACCTTC. It encodes CASSSSGPYGYTF. Drawing the rest from reference TRBV19 and TRBJ1-2, the complete variable domain is DGGITQSPKYLFRKEGQNVTLSCEQNLNHDAMYWYRQDPGQGLRLIYYSQIVNDFQKGDIAEGYSVSREKKESFPLTVTSAQKNPTAFYLCASSSSGPYGYTFGSGTRLTVV.

The CDR3 here is CAWSVGDRASGETQYF. The CDR3 DNA reads as TGTGCCTGGAGTGTAGGGGACAGGGCGTCGGGAGAGACCCAGTACTTC. This chain uses TRBV30 with TRBJ2-5; 9 bases align to TRBD1. This CDR3 is built from 16 residues. The ends lost 0 bases at V and 4 bases at J; junction bases unmatched: 9. From germline, CDR1 is GTSNPN and CDR2 SVGIG (reference sequence).

This sequence joins TRBV19 and TRBJ1-5; D gene ambiguous. The V and J ends lost 6 bases and 1 base respectively, with 10 bases between them. The CDR3 contains 14 residues. Germline values: CDR1 LNHDA, CDR2 SQIVND (reference sequence). CDR3 protein: CASRKRESNQPQHF. CDR3 DNA: TGTGCCAGTAGAAAGAGGGAGAGCAATCAGCCCCAGCATTTT.

The chain carries TRBV4-3 and TRBJ1-2; perhaps TRBD1 as D (5 bases). This CDR3 spans 17 amino acids. Germline CDR1 reads LGHNA; CDR2 reads YSLEER. Trimming removed 0 bases from V and 4 bases from J, with 18 bases in between. DNA for the CDR3: TGCGCCAGCAGCCAAGATTTTGGGCGGGACGAATTCTATGGCTACACCTTC. Residues: CASSQDFGRDEFYGYTF.

V is TRBV7-2 and J is TRBJ2-3; 9 bases map to TRBD1. This CDR3 contains 15 residues. The germline CDR1 and CDR2 sequences are SGHTA and FQGNSA. The V and J ends lost 5 bases and 1 base, in that order; junction bases with no gene match: 4. The chain's CDR3 is CASSTGGGGTDTQYF. CDR3 DNA sequence: TGTGCCAGCAGCACAGGGGGCGGGGGCACAGATACGCAGTATTTT.